The 11 T cell receptor beta chains in this list originate from one sample, sequenced in a study of CD8+CD57+ T cells in acquired aplastic anemia. The use of genomic DNA as template underpinned the TCR beta VDJ and CDR3 profiling. In TCRdb, the reads were re-called with MiXCR into one record per CDR3 protein. The sample includes 150,000 to 200,000 distinct CDR3 sequences, 48% of them seen just once. All patients picked for sequencing had shown, by flow cytometry, an expansion of CD8+CD57+ cells. Sequencing was carried out using sorted CD4+, CD8+, or CD8+CD57+ T cells (not recorded which) from PBMCs. The receptors derive from a human donor with aplastic anemia.

The chain employs TRBV5-6 and TRBJ2-7, with a weak D call TRBD1 (7 bases). Germline V gene sequence: CDR1 SGHDT, CDR2 YYEEEE. Trimming took 1 base from V and 0 from J, leaving 8 bases between them. This CDR3 comprises 14 residues. The CDR3 DNA sequence: TGTGCCAGCAGCTTGCAGGGGGGCTCCTACGAGCAGTACTTC. Translated: CASSLQGGSYEQYF.

This clonotype occurred many times. V gene TRBV10-3 combines with J gene TRBJ2-7; either TRBD1 or TRBD2 may fit D (5 bases each). The CDR3 runs to 14 residues. The V gene's germline CDR1 is ENHRY and CDR2 SYGVKD. The germline V and J ends were trimmed by 5 bases and 4 bases, with 15 bases remaining between them. The CDR3 here is CAISRSRGEYEQYF. The DNA for the CDR3 is TGTGCCATCAGTCGGTCCCGAGGGGAGTACGAGCAGTACTTC.

This clonotype occurred once. V gene TRBV2 combines with J gene TRBJ1-6, with TRBD1 matching 8 bases. V lost 8 bases to trimming and J lost 9 bases; unmatched junction nucleotides: 9. The CDR3 runs to 14 residues. Germline CDR1 and CDR2: SNHLY and FYNNEI. The CDR3 sequence: CASGRGQGSSPLHF. Written as DNA, the CDR3 is TGTGCCAGCGGCCGCGGACAGGGCAGTTCACCCCTCCACTTT.

The table lists this clonotype with a few counts. The chain carries TRBV3-1 and TRBJ2-3, with 7 bases identical to TRBD2. With 7 bases clipped from V and 4 bases from J, the junction kept 11 bases outside the gene matches. The germline V gene encodes CDR1 LGHDT and CDR2 YNNKEL (reference sequence). This CDR3 has 15 residues. CDR3 bases: TGTGCCAGCACCCTCTTGGGGGGAGGGGCAGATACGCAGTATTTT. Translated: CASTLLGGGADTQYF.

Ten or more counts support this clonotype. The genes are TRBV7-3 and TRBJ2-2; D gene ambiguous. In germline, CDR1 is SGHTA, CDR2 FQGTGA. The CDR3 is 13 amino acids. Trimming took 5 bases from V and 5 from J, leaving 9 bases between them. The CDR3 sequence is CASSPQSTGELFF. The CDR3 nucleotides read TGTGCCAGCAGCCCCCAATCGACCGGGGAGCTGTTTTTT.

Concerning this clonotype: This may arise from a read error, as a much more abundant clone is one base away. The J gene is TRBJ2-1, the V gene TRBV7-2; D unclear. The germline gives CDR1 SGHTA, CDR2 FQGNSA. CDR3 length equals 13 residues. In DNA form, the CDR3 reads TGTGCCAGCAGCTTAATGAGCCAGCCTCAGCAGTCCTTC. It translates to CASSLMSQPQQSF.

Here the CDR3 DNA reads TGTGCCATCAGTTATAGCGGGGTTAGCACAGATACGCAGTATTTT. Its protein product is CAISYSGVSTDTQYF. V gene TRBV10-3 combines with J gene TRBJ2-3; TRBD2 agrees at 8 bases. Germline CDR1 reads ENHRY; CDR2 reads SYGVKD. The CDR3 totals 15 residues. Losses at the gene ends were 5 bases for V and 0 bases for J; bases not matched to a gene: 4.

This clonotype came up many times. The chain joins TRBV6-1 to TRBJ2-5; D possibly corresponds to TRBD2 (5 bases). There are 12 residues in the CDR3. V was clipped by 5 bases and J by 5 bases, with 9 bases between them. Germline assignment: CDR1 MNHNS and CDR2 SASEGT. CDR3 loop: CASSTRGETQYF. CDR3 sequence (DNA): TGTGCCAGCAGTACCCGAGGGGAGACCCAGTACTTC.

The chain uses TRBV10-3 and TRBJ2-6; 8 bases agree with TRBD1. The germline gives CDR1 ENHRY, CDR2 SYGVKD. V gave up 4 bases and J gave up 0 bases; unmatched junction bases: 5. This CDR3 comprises 17 residues. The DNA for the CDR3 is TGTGCCATCAGTGGACAGGGGCAGTCCTCTGGGGCCAACGTCCTGACTTTC. Residues: CAISGQGQSSGANVLTF.

Notes on this clonotype: This may stem from a read error, because a much larger clone lies one nucleotide away. The rearrangement joins TRBV3-1 to TRBJ1-1, with 9 bases aligning to TRBD1. With V trimmed by 8 bases and J by 11 bases, 21 bases remained unmatched. The CDR3 has 16 residues. The germline V gene has CDR1 LGHDT and CDR2 YNNKEL (reference sequence). CDR3 amino acids: CASGLGQGIWGVSAFF. The CDR3 coding sequence is TGTGCCAGCGGTCTCGGACAGGGGATCTGGGGCGTTTCGGCTTTCTTT.

A note on this clonotype: One end of the junction fails to match germline, which may point to a read error. The rearrangement uses TRBV9 and TRBJ1-6; TRBD1 agrees at 7 bases. Germline CDR1 and CDR2: SGDLS and YYNGEE. This CDR3 is 19 amino acids long. CDR3 amino acids: CASSSTPGTASSYNSPPHF. CDR3 sequence (DNA): TGTGCCAGCAGCTCGACCCCCGGGACAGCGAGCTCCTATAATTCACCCCCCCACTTT.